This TCR beta chain was found in a study of blood T cell repertoires in COVID-19. About the research overall: Samples came from the United States, Italy and Spain, spanning acute and convalescent COVID-19.

The table came from immunoSEQ multiplex PCR; TCRdb's copy has only in-frame clones and leaves some out. The profile shows some 270,000 clones, roughly 85% of them singletons. The V and J ends lost 0 bases and 5 bases respectively, with 18 bases between them. The CDR3 is 17 residues long. Looked up from germline, CDR1 is SGHTA and CDR2 is FQGTGA. Participants reported their clinical history, and cohort assignment relied on those reports. A COVID-19 case was met by exposed participants within 2 weeks before study entry. Specimen: PBMCs or T cells enriched from blood (not recorded which). The clonotype was recovered from a woman between 50 and 59 years old who had been exposed to COVID-19. The chain has TRBV7-3 and TRBJ2-3; a possible D gene is TRBD1 (5 bases). The CDR3 coding sequence is TGTGCCAGCAGCTTAACGGGGTGGGGCCTTGGACAAGATACGCAGTATTTT. Translated: CASSLTGWGLGQDTQYF.